Listed here are 14 T cell receptor beta chains from one sample, sequenced in a study of CD8 T cells in Susac syndrome. cDNA came from 0.5 to 1 ug RNA primed by random hexamers. TCRdb ran MiXCR on the immunoSEQ multiplex PCR reads and lists one entry per CDR3 protein. This table holds some 200,000 distinct CDR3 sequences, about 95% found once. Sequencing input: CD4+ T cells from PBMCs. The receptor set was obtained from a human donor in good health.

This CDR3 reads CASSPHHLRGGETQYF. CDR3 sequence (DNA): TGTGCCAGCAGTCCCCACCATCTCAGGGGGGGAGAGACCCAGTACTTC. The V call is TRBV28, the J call TRBJ2-5, with D perhaps TRBD1 or TRBD2 (7 bases each). Deletions cut 5 bases from V and 4 bases from J, with 20 bases between. The CDR3 extends over 16 amino acids. The V gene's germline CDR1 is MDHEN and CDR2 SYDVKM.

CDR3 DNA: TGCAGTGCCACTTCGGGGACGAGCTCCTACGAGCAGTACTTC. Translated, it gives CSATSGTSSYEQYF. This chain connects TRBV20-1 to TRBJ2-7; D tentatively fits TRBD1 or TRBD2 (5 bases each). V lost 6 bases, J lost 0 bases, and 15 bases lay in between. CDR3 length: 14 amino acids. Germline V gives CDR1 DFQATT, CDR2 SNEGSKA (reference sequence).

This chain uses TRBV30 with TRBJ2-7; 9 bases match TRBD1. The V gene end was trimmed by 7 bases and the J gene end by 6 bases; junction bases not matched to a gene: 4. Germline CDR1 is GTSNPN and CDR2 is SVGIG (reference sequence). The CDR3 consists of 11 residues. The CDR3 sequence: CASWTGAEQYF. CDR3 DNA sequence: TGTGCCTCCTGGACAGGGGCCGAGCAGTACTTC.

The gene calls are TRBV6-5 and TRBJ2-1; 14 bases are shared with TRBD2. V was clipped by 5 bases and J by 12 bases; unmatched bases: 3. The CDR3 length is 13 residues. Germline V gene sequence: CDR1 MNHEY, CDR2 SVGAGI. DNA of the CDR3: TGTGCCAGCAGTACCGGACTAGCGGGAGGGCAGTTCTTC. The encoded protein is CASSTGLAGGQFF.

This chain links TRBV30 with TRBJ2-7; 7 bases align to TRBD2. The CDR3 runs to 14 residues. Germline loops: CDR1 GTSNPN, CDR2 SVGIG (reference sequence). Trimming removed 2 bases from V and 2 bases from J; junction bases left unmatched: 6. CDR3 DNA sequence: TGTGCCTGGAGTCCACGGGGGGTCCCCTACGAGCAGTACTTC. Protein sequence: CAWSPRGVPYEQYF.

The chain uses TRBV20-1 and TRBJ2-5; 9 bases match TRBD2. Germline V gene lookup returns CDR1 DFQATT and CDR2 SNEGSKA (reference sequence). Germline trimming cut 3 bases from V and 4 bases from J; bases unmatched to any gene: 6. The CDR3 has 14 amino acids. CDR3 DNA: TGCAGTGCTAGCCGTCTAGCGGGACGAGAGACCCAGTACTTC. Its translation: CSASRLAGRETQYF.

The chain joins TRBV23-1 to TRBJ2-7, with D hard to call. TRBV23-1 is labeled an ORF, and its function is uncertain. V lost 7 bases, J lost 7 bases, and 11 bases lay in between. This CDR3 spans 11 amino acids. CDR3 in amino acids: CASTRVTEQYF. DNA for the CDR3: TGCGCCAGCACTCGAGTGACGGAGCAGTACTTC.

The gene calls are TRBV3-1 and TRBJ2-1; TRBD2 aligns across 10 bases. The junction had 14 bases not matched to a gene; V was cut back by 4 bases and J by 8 bases. This CDR3 spans 17 amino acids. CDR1 and CDR2 from the germline V gene are LGHDT and YNNKEL (reference sequence). CDR3 sequence reads: CASSLVFGAGGLYEQFF. The CDR3 coding sequence is TGTGCCAGCAGCCTTGTGTTTGGAGCGGGAGGGCTGTATGAGCAGTTCTTC.

J is TRBJ2-7 and V is TRBV30; 9 nucleotides align to TRBD1. The CDR3 contains 13 residues. The germline V gene encodes CDR1 GTSNPN and CDR2 SVGIG (reference sequence). V dropped 8 bases and J dropped 1; count of bases not matched to a gene: 6. The CDR3 here is CAGDGQGSYEQYF. The CDR3 DNA follows: TGTGCCGGGGATGGACAGGGGTCCTACGAGCAGTACTTC.

V is TRBV12-3 or TRBV12-4 and J is TRBJ1-5, with 10 bases lining up with TRBD1. The V segment lost 3 bases and the J segment 5 bases; nucleotides outside the gene matches: 4. The CDR3 totals 15 residues. The CDR3 reads CASSFGGTGDQPQHF. CDR3 DNA: TGTGCCAGCAGTTTCGGCGGGACAGGGGATCAGCCCCAGCATTTT.

V and J are TRBV30 and TRBJ1-4; D not resolved. The germline gives CDR1 GTSNPN, CDR2 SVGIG (reference sequence). Trimming left V 1 base short and J 5 bases short, with 11 bases between. The CDR3 spans 14 residues. The CDR3 loop reads CAWSAAPLNEKLFF. The CDR3 DNA sequence: TGTGCCTGGAGTGCCGCACCGCTCAATGAAAAACTGTTTTTT.

The chain has TRBV12-3 or TRBV12-4 and TRBJ2-2, with 12 bases matching TRBD2. The CDR3 is 16 residues long. Unmatched junction bases numbered 8, after V lost 7 bases and J lost 5 bases. The CDR3 coding sequence is TGTGCCAGCACCCCGCTAGCGGGAGGGGATACCGGGGAGCTGTTTTTT. Amino acids: CASTPLAGGDTGELFF.

The rearrangement joins TRBV7-3 to TRBJ2-5; 10 bases agree with TRBD2. The J call may be mistaken, given a closer DNA end match to TRBJ2-1. The germline CDR1 and CDR2 sequences are SGHTA and FQGTGA. The CDR3 sequence is 15 residues long. The CDR3 here is CASSSQGVSGRAQFF. The CDR3 DNA reads TGTGCCAGCAGCTCCCAGGGGGTGAGCGGGAGGGCCCAGTTCTTC.

The chain recombines TRBV30 with TRBJ1-1; no reliable D call. The CDR3 loop spans 15 amino acids. V gave up 3 bases and J gave up 1 base, with 15 bases separating them. CDR1 is GTSNPN, CDR2 SVGIG, per germline (reference sequence). CDR3 amino acids: CAWSRQTWRNTEAFF. In DNA, the CDR3 is TGTGCCTGGAGCCGCCAAACATGGAGGAACACTGAAGCTTTCTTT.